A single sample gave rise to the 19 T cell receptor beta chains below, sequenced in a study of blood T cells in healthy people across ages. With a J-beta primer mix and a sample-barcoded 5' primer, a second PCR ran 7 to 11 cycles. TCRdb fed the 5' RACE reads into MiXCR, producing one record per CDR3 protein. The repertoire holds 1.5 million to 2 million distinct CDR3 sequences, with roughly 27% as singletons. The material sequenced was blood. The receptor set was obtained from a woman in her thirties in good health.

In its sample, this clonotype was seen a few times. This CDR3 reads CASTMRTGSPYEQYF. The DNA of the CDR3 is TGTGCCAGCACCATGCGGACAGGGAGTCCCTACGAGCAGTACTTC. The rearrangement joins TRBV28 to TRBJ2-7; 8 bases are shared with TRBD1. This CDR3 has 15 residues. The germline gives CDR1 MDHEN, CDR2 SYDVKM. With 7 bases clipped from V and 2 bases from J, the junction kept 10 bases outside the gene matches.

This clonotype has only a few counts. The genes are TRBV29-1 and TRBJ1-1; TRBD1 matches at 7 bases. This CDR3 has 12 amino acids. Germline-derived CDR1 and CDR2 are SQVTM and ANQGSEA. The J segment lost 6 bases and the V segment lost 4 bases, leaving 5 bases of the junction unmatched. CDR3 bases: TGCAGCGTTGCAGGGGGAAAGGCTGAAGCTTTCTTT. This codes for CSVAGGKAEAFF.

The chain employs TRBV14 and TRBJ2-1; D tentatively reads TRBD1 or TRBD2 (6 bases each). The germline V and J ends were trimmed by 5 bases and 7 bases, with 21 bases remaining between them. This CDR3 region has 16 residues. The germline V gene encodes CDR1 SGHDN and CDR2 FVKESK. The CDR3 region is CASSVAASEGQNEQFF. CDR3 DNA: TGTGCCAGCAGCGTGGCAGCTAGCGAGGGACAAAATGAGCAGTTCTTC.

The rearrangement links TRBV12-3 or TRBV12-4 to TRBJ2-1; a weak D match, TRBD1 (6 bases). The CDR3 is made up of 15 amino acids. Trimming pared 3 bases from V and 8 bases from J, leaving 17 bases between. CDR3 sequence reads: CASSLTGLDTDEQFF. Here the CDR3 DNA reads TGTGCCAGCAGTTTGACAGGTTTGGATACGGATGAGCAGTTCTTC.

Remarks on this clonotype: This could be a read error, since a much larger clone is one nucleotide away. The chain joins TRBV9 to TRBJ2-7; the match to TRBD1 covers 8 bases. The CDR3 spans 12 residues. V dropped 3 bases and J dropped 12; count of bases not matched to a gene: 8. Germline CDR1 is SGDLS and CDR2 is YYNGEE. DNA for the CDR3: TGTGCCAGCAGCGCCCTTGGACAGGGAATGTACTTC. This sequence encodes CASSALGQGMYF.

This clonotype was seen just once. This CDR3 reads CAGGIRSYNEQFF. CDR3 in DNA: TGTGCCGGCGGGATTCGCTCTTACAATGAGCAGTTCTTC. The rearrangement links TRBV2 to TRBJ2-1, with a tentative D call TRBD2 (6 bases). V was clipped by 11 bases and J by 4 bases, with 15 bases between them. CDR1 is SNHLY and CDR2 is FYNNEI in the germline V gene. The CDR3 runs to 13 residues.

The rearrangement links TRBV4-1 to TRBJ2-3, with D tentatively TRBD2 (6 bases). V lost 1 base and J lost 9, with 14 bases in between. From germline, CDR1 is MGHRA and CDR2 YSYEKL. The CDR3 is 14 residues long. CDR3 residues: CASSQVGARGTQYF. The CDR3, as DNA: TGCGCCAGCAGCCAAGTTGGGGCGCGGGGCACGCAGTATTTT.

This chain links TRBV20-1 with TRBJ2-2, with 11 bases fitting TRBD2. Germline CDR1 reads DFQATT; CDR2 reads SNEGSKA (reference sequence). V lost 6 bases, J lost 7 bases, and 13 bases stayed unmatched. There are 16 residues in the CDR3. CDR3 sequence reads: CSAGEGTSGGIGELFF. DNA for the CDR3: TGCAGTGCCGGAGAGGGCACTAGCGGGGGTATCGGGGAGCTGTTTTTT.

V and J are TRBV9 and TRBJ2-1; TRBD1 agrees at 10 bases. The CDR3 loop spans 15 amino acids. CDR1 SGDLS and CDR2 YYNGEE come from the germline V gene. V was pared by 3 bases and J by 7 bases, with 7 bases of the junction left unmatched. CDR3 amino acids: CASSAGQGVKNEQFF. The CDR3 DNA is TGTGCCAGCAGCGCTGGACAGGGGGTCAAAAATGAGCAGTTCTTC.

V usage is TRBV5-8 and J usage is TRBJ1-5; no definite D call. There are 17 residues in the CDR3. Per germline, CDR1 SGHTS and CDR2 YDEGEE. V dropped 1 base and J dropped 1 base, with 15 bases sitting between them. In DNA, the CDR3 is TGTGCCAGCAGCTTGCTATGGGGTGTAGGCAGCAATCAGCCCCAGCATTTT. Its protein is CASSLLWGVGSNQPQHF. The full variable domain, its missing parts supplied by reference TRBV5-8 and TRBJ1-5, is EAGVTQSPTHLIKTRGQQATLRCSPISGHTSVYWYQQALGLGLQFLLWYDEGEERNRGNFPPRFSGRQFPNYSSELNVNALELEDSALYLCASSLLWGVGSNQPQHFGDGTRLSIL.

There are a few counts of this clonotype. The chain combines TRBV2 with TRBJ2-1; no clear D gene. Germline V gene data show CDR1 as SNHLY and CDR2 as FYNNEI. V was pared by 7 bases and J by 10 bases, with 14 bases between. The CDR3 length is 12 residues. CDR3 sequence (DNA): TGTGCCAGCACCCCGTTAGCCCACGAGCAGTTCTTC. This gives the protein CASTPLAHEQFF.

This clonotype has just one count. The chain joins TRBV5-1 to TRBJ2-2; possible D gene TRBD1, 5 bases. CDR1 and CDR2 from the germline V gene are SGHRS and YFSETQ. The CDR3 is made up of 14 amino acids. V lost 2 bases and J lost 5, with 10 bases in between. CDR3 DNA sequence: TGCGCCAGCAGCTTACAGGTTGGAACCGGGGAGCTGTTTTTT. Its protein is CASSLQVGTGELFF.

The table lists this clonotype with a few counts. The V call is TRBV4-1, the J call TRBJ1-1; TRBD1 aligns across 7 bases. Germline V gives CDR1 MGHRA, CDR2 YSYEKL. With V trimmed by 3 bases and J by 0 bases, 7 bases remained unmatched. This CDR3 has 16 residues. The CDR3 is CASSHAEQGLNTEAFF. Written as DNA, the CDR3 is TGCGCCAGCAGCCACGCGGAACAGGGGCTGAACACTGAAGCTTTCTTT.

This clonotype was seen ten or more times. The rearrangement uses TRBV4-1 and TRBJ2-7, with D perhaps matching TRBD1 (6 bases). Per germline, CDR1 MGHRA and CDR2 YSYEKL. Trimming cost V 2 bases and J 4 bases, with 12 bases left between them. The CDR3 is 14 residues long. CDR3 nucleotide sequence: TGCGCCAGCAGCCAAACGACAGGTTCTTACGAGCAGTACTTC. Translated: CASSQTTGSYEQYF.

This clonotype was picked up a small number of times. The chain carries TRBV10-1 and TRBJ2-1; TRBD1 matches at 9 bases. V gave up 1 base and J gave up 3 bases; unmatched junction bases: 4. Looked up from germline, CDR1 is WNHNN and CDR2 is SYGVQD (reference sequence). This CDR3 is 16 amino acids long. This chain's CDR3 is CASSEFGTGYYNEQFF. The DNA of the CDR3 is TGCGCCAGCAGTGAGTTCGGGACAGGGTACTACAATGAGCAGTTCTTC.

This clonotype was recorded at least ten times. The rearrangement uses TRBV7-2 and TRBJ2-1; possible D gene TRBD1, 6 bases. This CDR3 is 14 amino acids long. The ends were cut back, 4 bases at V and 2 bases at J, with 9 bases in the middle. Germline lookup yields CDR1 SGHTA and CDR2 FQGNSA. CDR3 protein: CASSYRVTYNEQFF. For the CDR3, the DNA is TGTGCCAGCAGCTACAGGGTTACCTACAATGAGCAGTTCTTC.

The rearrangement links TRBV20-1 to TRBJ1-5; D gene unclear. Deletions cut 0 bases from V and 6 bases from J, with 6 bases between. Germline lookup yields CDR1 DFQATT and CDR2 SNEGSKA (reference sequence). This CDR3 has 12 amino acids. CDR3 loop: CSARDGSQPQHF. The CDR3 nucleotides are TGCAGTGCTAGAGATGGTTCTCAGCCCCAGCATTTT.

Only a few counts were recorded for this clonotype. This chain uses TRBV28 with TRBJ1-1, with 10 bases lining up with TRBD1. V was pared by 1 base and J by 5 bases, with 4 bases of the junction left unmatched. This CDR3 comprises 15 residues. Looked up from germline, CDR1 is MDHEN and CDR2 is SYDVKM. Here the CDR3 DNA reads TGTGCCAGCAGTTTATCGGGGGACAGGGGAACTGAAGCTTTCTTT. Translation gives CASSLSGDRGTEAFF.

Details on this clonotype: One base away lies a much larger clone, so this may be a sequencing read error. The chain carries TRBV5-1 and TRBJ2-4; a weak D match, TRBD1 (5 bases). Germline V gene sequence: CDR1 SGHRS, CDR2 YFSETQ. The CDR3 has 15 amino acids. The CDR3 loop is CASSLLGVAKNSQYF. DNA for the CDR3: TGCGCCAGCAGCCTCCTAGGGGTAGCCAAAAACAGTCAGTACTTC. The full variable domain, rest sourced from reference TRBV5-1 and TRBJ2-4, is KAGVTQTPRYLIKTRGQQVTLSCSPISGHRSVSWYQQTPGQGLQFLFEYFSETQRNKGNFPGRFSGRQFSNSRSEMNVSTLELGDSALYLCASSLLGVAKNSQYFGAGTRLSVL.